The 6 T cell receptor beta chains below all came from one sample that was sequenced in a study of blood T cells in healthy people across ages. Combining a sample-barcoded 5' primer with a J-beta primer mix, a second PCR ran for roughly 6 to 12 cycles. TCRdb re-analysed the 5' RACE reads in MiXCR, keeping a single row per CDR3 protein. Of 450,000 to 700,000 distinct CDR3 sequences in the sample, 25% to 30% were seen once. Sequenced input: blood. All receptors come from a woman aged 70 to 79 in good health.

The rearrangement joins TRBV19 to TRBJ2-5; 10 nucleotides agree with TRBD2. Germline loops: CDR1 LNHDA, CDR2 SQIVND (reference sequence). The ends lost 5 bases at V and 4 bases at J; junction bases unmatched: 7. This CDR3 has 15 amino acids. The CDR3 is CASSPRWTSGETQYF. CDR3 nucleotide sequence: TGTGCCAGTAGTCCTCGATGGACTAGCGGAGAGACCCAGTACTTC.

The rearrangement joins TRBV15 to TRBJ2-5; no reliable D call. Trimming stripped 0 bases from V and 3 bases from J, with 8 bases between. The CDR3 runs to 14 residues. CDR1 LNHNV and CDR2 YYDKDF come from the germline V gene (reference sequence). The chain's CDR3 is CATSRENEEETQYF. CDR3 coding DNA: TGTGCCACCAGCAGAGAAAACGAGGAAGAGACCCAGTACTTC.

This clonotype has a handful of counts. The CDR3 protein is CASRPTGSYNSPLHF. As DNA, the CDR3 is TGTGCCAGCAGGCCGACAGGCAGCTATAATTCACCCCTCCACTTT. The chain has TRBV12-3 or TRBV12-4 and TRBJ1-6, with D maybe TRBD1 (6 bases). The CDR3 is 15 residues long. Trimming cost V 6 bases and J 3 bases, with 12 bases left between them.

This rearrangement joins TRBV20-1 to TRBJ2-5; D not resolved. The CDR3 totals 11 residues. From germline, CDR1 is DFQATT and CDR2 SNEGSKA (reference sequence). The CDR3 protein is CSAQIQETQYF. In nucleotides, the CDR3 is TGCAGCGCTCAGATCCAAGAGACCCAGTACTTC.

The chain has TRBV20-1 and TRBJ1-4, with D possibly being TRBD1 (5 bases). The V gene lost 6 bases and the J gene lost 5 bases, with 19 bases spanning the gap. The CDR3 is 15 residues long. CDR1 is DFQATT, CDR2 SNEGSKA, per germline (reference sequence). CDR3 in amino acids: CSAPPPGRKNEKLFF. The CDR3 bases are TGCAGTGCCCCCCCTCCGGGACGGAAGAATGAAAAACTGTTTTTT.

This clonotype has a handful of counts. One end of the junction varies from germline; a read error may be responsible. The rearrangement joins TRBV2 to TRBJ1-4; possibly TRBD1 for D (6 bases). Per germline, CDR1 SNHLY and CDR2 FYNNEI. There are 18 residues in the CDR3. The CDR3 loop is CASRGVRGGGPRNEKLSF. The CDR3 DNA sequence: TGTGCCAGCAGGGGGGTTCGTGGGGGCGGCCCACGGAATGAAAAACTGTCTTTT. Supplemented by reference TRBV2 and TRBJ1-4, the full variable domain reads EPEVTQTPSHQVTQMGQEVILRCVPISNHLYFYWYRQILGQKVEFLVSFYNNEISEKSEIFDDQFSVERPDGSNFTLKIRSTKLEDSAMYFCASRGVRGGGPRNEKLSFGSGTQLSVL.